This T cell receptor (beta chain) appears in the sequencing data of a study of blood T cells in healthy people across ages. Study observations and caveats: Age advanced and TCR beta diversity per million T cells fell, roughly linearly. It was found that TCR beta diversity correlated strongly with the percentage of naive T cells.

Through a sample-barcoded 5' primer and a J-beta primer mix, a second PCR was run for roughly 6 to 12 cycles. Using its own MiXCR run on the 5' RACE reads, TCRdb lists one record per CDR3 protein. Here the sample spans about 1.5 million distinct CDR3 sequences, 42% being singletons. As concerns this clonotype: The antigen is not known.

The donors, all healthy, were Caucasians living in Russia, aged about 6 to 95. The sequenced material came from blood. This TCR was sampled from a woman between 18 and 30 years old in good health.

Here the CDR3 reads CAWSVRGDTQYF. In nucleotides, the CDR3 is TGTGCCTGGAGTGTACGAGGAGATACGCAGTATTTT. The chain carries TRBV30 and TRBJ2-3; D is undetermined. CDR1 is GTSNPN, CDR2 SVGIG, per germline (reference sequence). V was trimmed by 0 bases and J by 5 bases, leaving 6 bases between them. This CDR3 spans 12 amino acids.